These 5 T cell receptor beta chains came from one sample sequenced in a study of blood T cell repertoires in COVID-19. Clones were read by immunoSEQ multiplex PCR, and TCRdb kept only the in-frame ones, dropping some. This table holds roughly 210,000 clones, around 86% found once. Sequencing input: PBMCs or T cells enriched from blood (not recorded which). Source of these receptors: a man in his thirties or forties in a cohort exposed to, infected with or recovered from COVID-19 (not recorded which).

This chain links TRBV4-2 with TRBJ1-5; D remains ambiguous. CDR3 length: 16 amino acids. Trimming stripped 0 bases from V and 4 bases from J, with 13 bases between. Germline V gene lookup returns CDR1 LGHNA and CDR2 YNFKEQ. CDR3 bases: TGTGCCAGCAGCCAAGATCTGGGTACGGGGAATCAGCCCCAGCATTTT. Translation gives CASSQDLGTGNQPQHF.

The genes are TRBV6-4 and TRBJ1-1; D gene uncertain. The V gene lost 2 bases and the J gene lost 2 bases, with 9 bases spanning the gap. There are 14 residues in the CDR3. Germline V gene lookup returns CDR1 MRHNA and CDR2 SNTAGT. Here the CDR3 reads CASSDPGYNTEAFF. Here the CDR3 DNA reads TGTGCCAGCAGTGACCCAGGATACAACACTGAAGCTTTCTTT.

This chain links TRBV12-3 or TRBV12-4 with TRBJ1-2, with D perhaps TRBD1 (6 bases). The CDR3 length is 13 residues. Deletions cut 6 bases from V and 2 bases from J, with 10 bases between. CDR3 amino acids: CASSPQGNYGYTF. CDR3 sequence (DNA): TGTGCCAGCAGCCCTCAGGGGAACTATGGCTACACCTTC.

The gene calls are TRBV3-1 (or the pseudogene TRBV3-2) and TRBJ2-7; a possible D gene is TRBD2 (6 bases). Germline V CDR1 and CDR2: LGHDT, YNNKEL (reference sequence). The CDR3 extends over 12 amino acids. Trimming left V 4 bases short and J 7 bases short, with 11 bases between. CDR3 in DNA: TGTGCCAGCAGCCTGACTAGAGGGGAGCAGTACTTC. Amino acids: CASSLTRGEQYF.

This chain links TRBV11-2 with TRBJ1-1; the D gene is possibly TRBD1 (6 bases). Germline CDR1 reads SGHAT; CDR2 reads FQNNGV. Trimming removed 5 bases at V and 10 bases at J, with 11 bases between. The CDR3 spans 11 residues. The CDR3 DNA reads as TGTGCCAGCAGCCAAGGGGGGGGAGCTTTCTTT. This codes for CASSQGGGAFF. Full variable domain (missing parts from reference TRBV11-2 and TRBJ1-1): EAGVAQSPRYKIIEKRQSVAFWCNPISGHATLYWYQQILGQGPKLLIQFQNNGVVDDSQLPKDRFSAERLKGVDSTLKIQPAKLEDSAVYLCASSQGGGAFFGQGTRLTVV.